The following is a TCR beta chain sequence with its context. This record belongs to a study of cytomegalovirus exposure and HLA in healthy donors. The CDR3 length is 17 residues. Trimming took off 4 bases at V and 1 base at J, with 17 bases between the two ends. The germline V gene has CDR1 SGDLS and CDR2 YYNGEE. Amplification used 60 Vbeta primers and 13 Jbeta primers. Libraries were prepared by immunoSEQ multiplex PCR; TCRdb keeps only in-frame clonotypes and omits some of them. The repertoire holds around 93,000 clones, with approximately 81% as singletons. The clonotype originates from a middle-aged woman in good health and CMV-seronegative. The chain uses TRBV9 and TRBJ2-2, with D possibly TRBD2 on 5 matching bases. Sequenced: PBMCs. The CDR3 DNA reads TGTGCCAGCAGCTCAAAGGACGTAACTAGGAACACCGGGGAGCTGTTTTTT. Translating gives CASSSKDVTRNTGELFF.